The TCR beta chain described here comes from a study of identical twins. Each cDNA held unique molecular identifiers, and template switching gave it a universal primer site. In TCRdb, the 5' RACE reads were re-called with MiXCR into one record per CDR3 protein. The sample includes fewer than 550,000 distinct CDR3 sequences, roughly 15% of them seen just once. The study, taken as a whole, reports: Cord blood's abundant beta clonotypes had fewer insertions, unlike memory repertoires. There was an excess of low generation probability in the out-of-frame alpha sequences that twins shared. The study reached conclusions through statistical analysis that was cross-sectional, not following the same donors.

There are 14 residues in the CDR3. V lost 5 bases and J 2 bases, leaving 10 bases between the germline ends. Germline CDR1 DFQATT, CDR2 SNEGSKA (reference sequence). Regarding this clonotype: The antigen is unknown.

This sample was also put to use in a study of yellow fever vaccine responses in identical twins.

Specimen: CD4+ T cells sorted from blood. This chain connects TRBV20-1 to TRBJ2-6; maybe TRBD1 (6 bases). The sequence came from a woman aged 18-29 years in good health. This CDR3 is CSAAAGAGANVLTF. In DNA form, the CDR3 reads TGCAGTGCTGCCGCAGGGGCTGGGGCCAACGTCCTGACTTTC.